The entry below gives a single T cell receptor (beta chain) sequence along with its context. Assay used: immunoSEQ multiplex PCR; TCRdb lists only in-frame clones, some missing. The sample includes fewer than 1.6 million clones, approximately 98.5% of them seen just once. This CDR3 spans 14 amino acids. In germline, CDR1 is SGHNT, CDR2 YYREEE (reference sequence). Trimming pared 0 bases from V and 4 bases from J, leaving 10 bases between. The record originates from a study of shared clonotypes between healthy human individuals. Overall study context: The cohort had two women and three men, ages 18 to 49.

This sequence originates from a man aged 25-40 years in good health. The sequencing input was naive CD4+ T cells sorted from blood. Noted subset: CD45RA+ positively selected. The V and J genes are TRBV5-4 and TRBJ1-1; D is perhaps TRBD1 (5 bases). Written as DNA, the CDR3 is TGTGCCAGCAGCTTGGAGCAGGGATCCACTGAAGCTTTCTTT. Protein: CASSLEQGSTEAFF.